This entry lists 4 T cell receptor beta chains sequenced from one sample in a study of CD8 T cells in ankylosing spondylitis. TCRdb passed the 5' RACE reads through MiXCR, listing each CDR3 protein once. The data show 350,000 to 450,000 distinct CDR3 sequences, roughly 20% seen once. The specimen sequenced was blood, either unsorted or a sorted T cell fraction (not recorded which). The receptors here all came from a male donor with ankylosing spondylitis or in good health (not recorded which).

The chain is built from TRBV12-3 or TRBV12-4 and TRBJ2-2, with a weak D call TRBD2 (6 bases). V was clipped by 5 bases and J by 7 bases, with 11 bases between them. This CDR3 region has 13 residues. The CDR3 DNA sequence: TGTGCCAGCAGTACCTTAGCGGACGGGGAGCTGTTTTTT. This encodes CASSTLADGELFF.

This chain joins TRBV3-1 and TRBJ2-7; D gene uncertain. Germline CDR1 reads LGHDT; CDR2 reads YNNKEL (reference sequence). V was trimmed by 0 bases and J by 7 bases, leaving 13 bases between them. The CDR3 runs 14 residues. This CDR3 reads CASSQDLGLREQYF. The DNA of the CDR3 is TGTGCCAGCAGCCAAGATCTTGGCCTAAGAGAGCAGTACTTC.

The CDR3 loop is CASSKTSQGPYSYNEQFF. The DNA for the CDR3 is TGCGCCAGCAGCAAAACATCCCAGGGCCCCTACTCCTACAATGAGCAGTTCTTC. V usage is TRBV5-1 and J usage is TRBJ2-1; perhaps TRBD1 as D (5 bases). The ends were cut back, 4 bases at V and 0 bases at J, with 20 bases in the middle. There are 18 residues in the CDR3. The V gene's germline CDR1 is SGHRS and CDR2 YFSETQ.

The chain links TRBV20-1 to TRBJ2-6; 8 bases map to TRBD1. CDR3 length: 16 amino acids. Unmatched junction bases numbered 4, after V lost 2 bases and J lost 1 base. Germline loops: CDR1 DFQATT, CDR2 SNEGSKA (reference sequence). The CDR3 bases are TGCAGTGCTAGACCATACAGGGGGTCTGGGGCCAACGTCCTGACTTTC. Translating it yields CSARPYRGSGANVLTF.